The present T cell receptor beta chain was sequenced within a study of identical twins. TCRdb itself ran the 5' RACE reads through MiXCR, one entry per CDR3 protein. Of hundreds of thousands of distinct CDR3 sequences listed, 6.5% to 9.5% are singletons. Trimming shortened V by 0 bases and J by 12 bases, and 15 bases separated the two germline ends. The germline CDR1 and CDR2 sequences are LGHDT and YNNKEL (reference sequence). This CDR3 contains 14 residues. The sample was also reused in another study, on yellow fever vaccine responses in identical twins.

The TCR originated in a woman between 18 and 30 years old in good health. This sequence joins TRBV3-1 and TRBJ2-1; D ambiguous. The sample was memory (CD45RO+) T cells sorted from blood. The CDR3 bases are TGTGCCAGCAGCCAAGATCGGGTCAGCTTGGGGCAGTTCTTC. It encodes CASSQDRVSLGQFF.